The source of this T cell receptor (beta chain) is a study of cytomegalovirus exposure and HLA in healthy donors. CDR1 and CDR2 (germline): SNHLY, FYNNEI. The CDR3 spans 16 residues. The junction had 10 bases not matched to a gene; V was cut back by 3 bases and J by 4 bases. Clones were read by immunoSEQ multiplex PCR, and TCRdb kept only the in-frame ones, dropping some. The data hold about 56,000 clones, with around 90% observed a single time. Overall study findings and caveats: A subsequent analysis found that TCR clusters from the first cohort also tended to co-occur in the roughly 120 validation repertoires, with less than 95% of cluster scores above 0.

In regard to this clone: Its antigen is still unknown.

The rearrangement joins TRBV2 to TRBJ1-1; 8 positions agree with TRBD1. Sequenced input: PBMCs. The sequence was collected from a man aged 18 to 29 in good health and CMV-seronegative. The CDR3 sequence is CASSESQGAWGTEAFF. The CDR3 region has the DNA TGTGCCAGCAGTGAGTCCCAGGGGGCCTGGGGCACTGAAGCTTTCTTT.